Listed here are 20 T cell receptor beta chains from one sample, sequenced in a study of T-cell memory formation after mild COVID-19. From the 5' RACE reads, TCRdb called clonotypes with MiXCR, one entry per CDR3 protein. The table includes 450,000 to 700,000 distinct CDR3 sequences, over 15% detected once. The specimen was PBMCs or a T cell subset sorted from them (not recorded which). These receptors were collected from an adult woman who had mild COVID-19 (a few samples of this study predate the infection). Cell type and time point are not known.

This clonotype showed up just a few times. The chain links TRBV27 to TRBJ2-1; 12 bases are a match to TRBD2. Losses at the gene ends were 6 bases for V and 4 bases for J; bases not matched to a gene: 4. From germline, CDR1 is MNHEY and CDR2 SMNVEV (reference sequence). The CDR3 runs 15 residues. CDR3 nucleotides: TGTGCCAGCAGAGACCTAGCGGGGGGGTACAATGAGCAGTTCTTC. This codes for CASRDLAGGYNEQFF.

Only a few counts were recorded for this clonotype. The chain couples TRBV5-8 to TRBJ2-1; possibly TRBD2 for D (5 bases). CDR3 length: 16 residues. Germline lookup yields CDR1 SGHTS and CDR2 YDEGEE. V was pared by 3 bases and J by 0 bases, with 13 bases between. Here the CDR3 DNA reads TGTGCCAGCAGCTCTAGACTATCTAGCTCCTACAATGAGCAGTTCTTC. Protein product: CASSSRLSSSYNEQFF.

This sequence joins TRBV20-1 and TRBJ2-1, with 14 bases that match TRBD2. The V and J ends lost 3 bases and 10 bases, in that order; junction bases with no gene match: 8. The V gene's germline CDR1 is DFQATT and CDR2 SNEGSKA (reference sequence). The CDR3 sequence is 15 residues long. The CDR3 is CSARAGTSGSVEQFF. The DNA of the CDR3 is TGCAGTGCTAGGGCCGGGACTAGCGGGAGCGTAGAGCAGTTCTTC.

This clonotype was recorded a few times. The V gene is TRBV23-1, the J gene TRBJ2-5, with 7 bases fitting TRBD2. TRBV23-1 qualifies as an ORF whose function is uncertain. The CDR3 runs 14 residues. The J segment lost 2 bases and the V segment lost 0 bases, leaving 0 bases of the junction unmatched. CDR3 sequence (DNA): TGCGCCAGCAGTCAATCGGGACTACAAGAGACCCAGTACTTC. It specifies CASSQSGLQETQYF.

This clonotype was observed a few times. The chain links TRBV5-1 to TRBJ1-1; 9 bases fit TRBD1. The CDR3 has 16 amino acids. Germline V gene sequence: CDR1 SGHRS, CDR2 YFSETQ. Trimming at V came to 3 bases and at J to 3 bases, leaving 9 bases not matched to a gene. The CDR3 is CASSWGQGEWDTEAFF. CDR3 in DNA: TGCGCCAGCAGCTGGGGACAGGGTGAGTGGGACACTGAAGCTTTCTTT.

The V and J genes are TRBV18 and TRBJ1-6; TRBD1 might be the D (5 bases). V lost 2 bases to trimming and J lost 7 bases, with 12 bases between them. Germline-derived CDR1 and CDR2 are KGHSH and LQKENI. This CDR3 is built from 15 residues. The CDR3 sequence is CASSPLETVNSPLHF. The DNA for the CDR3 is TGTGCCAGCTCACCATTGGAGACAGTGAATTCACCCCTCCACTTT.

V is TRBV6-5 and J is TRBJ2-2, with 12 bases matching TRBD2. Germline V lookup: CDR1 MNHEY, CDR2 SVGAGI. This CDR3 has 17 amino acids. V shed 10 bases, J shed 6 bases, and the junction held 15 bases outside the gene matches. The DNA for the CDR3 is TGTGCCACCCAGGGTCCTAGCGGGGGGGACGCGGCCGGGGAGCTGTTTTTT. It encodes CATQGPSGGDAAGELFF.

The chain employs TRBV27 and TRBJ2-7; 10 bases align to TRBD2. The V and J ends lost 4 bases and 3 bases, in that order; junction bases with no gene match: 12. Germline CDR1 reads MNHEY; CDR2 reads SMNVEV (reference sequence). There are 17 residues in the CDR3. In nucleotides, the CDR3 is TGTGCCAGCAGTTCTTCCCGCACTAGCGGGAATTACTACGAGCAGTACTTC. Translated, it gives CASSSSRTSGNYYEQYF.

The chain is built from TRBV5-5 and TRBJ2-7; the D is unclear. CDR3 length: 15 residues. Germline V gene data show CDR1 as SGHKS and CDR2 as YYEKEE (reference sequence). Trimming shortened V by 0 bases and J by 1 base, and 11 bases separated the two germline ends. The DNA of the CDR3 is TGTGCCAGCAGCTTGGGTCTGGTGAGATCCTACGAGCAGTACTTC. This translates into CASSLGLVRSYEQYF.

This clonotype has at least ten counts. The chain joins TRBV10-3 to TRBJ2-3, with 8 nucleotides matching TRBD2. The V gene end was trimmed by 0 bases and the J gene end by 6 bases; junction bases not matched to a gene: 11. This CDR3 contains 17 residues. The germline V gene has CDR1 ENHRY and CDR2 SYGVKD. The CDR3 coding sequence is TGTGCCATCAGTGAGTCTCCGTGGGGACTAGAGTCGGATACGCAGTATTTT. Translated: CAISESPWGLESDTQYF.

This sequence joins TRBV27 and TRBJ2-5; 13 bases align to TRBD2. This CDR3 contains 16 residues. In germline, CDR1 is MNHEY, CDR2 SMNVEV (reference sequence). V was pared by 7 bases and J by 4 bases, with 9 bases of the junction left unmatched. The CDR3 coding sequence is TGTGCCAGCACGGCCCCGGGACTAGCGGGGAGAGAGACCCAGTACTTC. It specifies CASTAPGLAGRETQYF.

This clonotype was observed a handful of times. This chain connects TRBV20-1 to TRBJ1-5, with D unresolved. Germline V CDR1 and CDR2: DFQATT, SNEGSKA (reference sequence). The CDR3 sequence is 13 residues long. Trimming took off 8 bases at V and 1 base at J, with 12 bases between the two ends. CDR3 sequence reads: CSCGSLSNQPQHF. The CDR3 nucleotides read TGCAGTTGCGGATCTCTCAGCAATCAGCCCCAGCATTTT.

The V and J genes are TRBV7-2 and TRBJ2-1; no clear D. V dropped 5 bases and J dropped 0 bases, with 11 bases sitting between them. The CDR3 spans 15 residues. Germline CDR1 SGHTA, CDR2 FQGNSA. CDR3 in DNA: TGTGCCAGCAGCAAAGGCCCTGTCTCCTACAATGAGCAGTTCTTC. Translation: CASSKGPVSYNEQFF.

A few counts support this clonotype. V usage is TRBV10-3 and J usage is TRBJ1-2, with 7 bases aligning to TRBD1. This CDR3 region has 14 residues. The junction had 2 bases not matched to a gene; V was cut back by 0 bases and J by 4 bases. Germline V CDR1 and CDR2: ENHRY, SYGVKD. CDR3 in DNA: TGTGCCATCAGTGAGTCGGGGACAGCCTATGGCTACACCTTC. Encoded protein: CAISESGTAYGYTF.

This clonotype has more than one count but fewer than ten. The V call is TRBV7-2, the J call TRBJ2-6; D unresolved. Trimming shortened V by 5 bases and J by 1 base, and 9 bases separated the two germline ends. Looked up from germline, CDR1 is SGHTA and CDR2 is FQGNSA. There are 15 residues in the CDR3. The DNA for the CDR3 is TGTGCCAGCAGCCTAAGGATATCTGGGGCCAACGTCCTGACTTTC. Translated, it gives CASSLRISGANVLTF.

This clonotype was counted between two and nine times. This chain links TRBV24-1 with TRBJ2-1; a weak D match, TRBD1 (6 bases). The germline V and J ends were trimmed by 2 bases and 6 bases, with 16 bases remaining between them. The CDR3 totals 16 residues. Germline CDR1 KGHDR, CDR2 SFDVKD. The CDR3 here is CATSDSRGWQGNEQFF. The DNA of the CDR3 is TGTGCCACCAGTGATTCGAGGGGGTGGCAGGGCAATGAGCAGTTCTTC.

The chain couples TRBV5-5 to TRBJ2-1; the match to TRBD2 covers 9 bases. Germline-derived CDR1 and CDR2 are SGHKS and YYEKEE (reference sequence). The length of the CDR3 is 15 residues. The ends lost 0 bases at V and 11 bases at J; junction bases unmatched: 9. The CDR3 reads CASSLAGGSGGKQFF. The CDR3 coding sequence is TGTGCCAGCAGCTTGGCTGGGGGTAGCGGGGGAAAGCAGTTCTTC.

J is TRBJ2-3 and V is TRBV4-3; D ambiguous. Germline CDR1 is LGHNA and CDR2 is YSLEER. The V end lost 0 bases, the J end lost 3 bases, and 10 bases lay between the germline ends. This CDR3 is 15 amino acids long. The CDR3, as DNA: TGCGCCAGCAGCCAAGAGGGCTTCGCTACAGATACGCAGTATTTT. It yields the protein CASSQEGFATDTQYF.

This clonotype was observed once. This chain links TRBV12-3 or TRBV12-4 with TRBJ2-5; 8 nucleotides line up with TRBD2. This CDR3 region has 13 residues. V lost 7 bases to trimming and J lost 5 bases; unmatched junction nucleotides: 6. In nucleotides, the CDR3 is TGTGCCAGCATCCTCGGGAGGGGTGAGACCCAGTACTTC. This encodes CASILGRGETQYF.

The J gene is TRBJ2-7, the V gene TRBV4-1; D may be TRBD2 (5 bases). Germline CDR1 MGHRA, CDR2 YSYEKL. The germline V and J ends were trimmed by 1 base and 4 bases, with 14 bases remaining between them. CDR3 length equals 15 residues. CDR3 amino acids: CASSQGAGEWYEQYF. CDR3 coding DNA: TGCGCCAGCAGCCAAGGTGCGGGCGAGTGGTACGAGCAGTACTTC.